These T cell receptor beta chains were read from a single sample in a study of blood T cell repertoires in COVID-19. Profiled with immunoSEQ multiplex PCR; TCRdb holds only in-frame clones, not every one. The data show more than 300,000 clones, 85% to 90% seen once. The sequenced material came from peripheral blood. These receptors came from a woman in her fifties or sixties with COVID-19, enrolled during active disease. Each CDR3 is given with its conserved first and last residue. Only part of the rows carry a size: once, few, many, or a class if the clone is expanded.

v_gene	j_gene	abundance	CDR3aa
TRBV9	TRBJ2-6	NA	CASSGGEGVLTF
TRBV16	TRBJ1-5	once	CASSQRTGGTLNQPQHF
TRBV25-1	TRBJ2-1	NA	CASSLAGGTLEQFF
TRBV4-1	TRBJ1-1	NA	CASSLRTGDVPSTEAFF
TRBV5-4	TRBJ2-7	few	CASSFGGVSYEQYF
TRBV15	TRBJ2-7	NA	CATSRVFKQGLSYEQYF
TRBV24-1	TRBJ1-2	NA	CATSETGTGNSNGYTF
TRBV24-1	TRBJ1-5	NA	CATSEGALGSNQPQHF
TRBV7-2	TRBJ1-4	NA	CASSLAGTGSEKLFF
TRBV19	TRBJ2-1	few	CASSIGTGRYNEQFF
TRBV7-3	TRBJ2-1	NA	CASSVNSLDSYNEQFF
TRBV24-1	TRBJ2-1	once	CATGGKTSGSNEQFF
TRBV15	TRBJ2-7	NA	CATSRDLRGAYEQYF
TRBV12-5	TRBJ1-6	NA	CASGLDRGSSPLHF
TRBV29-1	TRBJ1-1	NA	CSTGSRTDTEAFF
TRBV4-1	TRBJ2-5	NA	CASSQDLASGGPGTQYF
TRBV4-1	TRBJ2-1	NA	CASSQAGTSLDEQFF
TRBV19	TRBJ2-2	few	CASCDRDELFF
TRBV6-2/TRBV6-3	TRBJ1-4	NA	CASSYSIGELFF
TRBV27	TRBJ1-1	once	CASMQGVDTEAFF
TRBV30	TRBJ2-1	NA	CAWTEDNEQFF
TRBV19	TRBJ2-7	few	CASSMAGGSGEQYF
TRBV24-1	TRBJ2-3	once	CATSGPGGTSTDTQYF
TRBV7-9	TRBJ1-2	NA	CASSFGSGGISSGYTF
TRBV30	TRBJ1-4	NA	CAWRGGEKLFF
TRBV4-1	TRBJ2-6	once	CASSQFSGDSFSGANVLTF
TRBV10-2	TRBJ2-3	NA	CASSGLAGLSLSSSTDTQYF
TRBV15	TRBJ1-1	NA	CATSSGFLVTEAFF
TRBV5-1	TRBJ2-2	NA	CASSFLRNTGELFF
TRBV6-2/TRBV6-3	TRBJ2-5	NA	CASSTGTSGTETQYF
TRBV27	TRBJ2-1	NA	CASSFYRGLTNEQFF
TRBV5-1	TRBJ1-2	NA	CASSLGTGGIGYTF
TRBV24-1	TRBJ2-2	NA	CATSDRSAGELFF
TRBV2	TRBJ1-4	NA	CASSRTGLEKLFF
TRBV19	TRBJ1-5	NA	CASSTGTGFQPQHF
TRBV10-3	TRBJ1-2	once	CAIRATGDTYGYTF
TRBV27	TRBJ1-2	NA	CASSLQGAGYGYTF